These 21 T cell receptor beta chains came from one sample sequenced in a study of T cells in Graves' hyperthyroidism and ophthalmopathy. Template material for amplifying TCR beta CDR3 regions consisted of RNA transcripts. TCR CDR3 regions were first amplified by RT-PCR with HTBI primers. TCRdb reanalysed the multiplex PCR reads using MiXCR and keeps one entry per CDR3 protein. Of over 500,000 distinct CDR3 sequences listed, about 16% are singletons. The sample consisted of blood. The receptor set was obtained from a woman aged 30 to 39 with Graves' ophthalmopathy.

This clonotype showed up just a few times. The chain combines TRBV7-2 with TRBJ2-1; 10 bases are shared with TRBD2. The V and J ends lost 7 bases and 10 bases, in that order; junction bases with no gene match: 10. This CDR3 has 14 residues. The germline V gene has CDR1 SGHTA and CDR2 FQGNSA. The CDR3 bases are TGTGCCAGCATAGGACTAGCGGCGGATGGGGAGCAGTTCTTC. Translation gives CASIGLAADGEQFF.

In DNA, the CDR3 is TGCAGTGCTGAACTAGCGGGAGAAGAGACCCAGTACTTC. Its translation is CSAELAGEETQYF. The chain couples TRBV20-1 to TRBJ2-5, with 11 bases aligning to TRBD2. The CDR3 spans 13 residues. V lost 5 bases to trimming and J lost 3 bases; unmatched junction nucleotides: 2. CDR1 is DFQATT and CDR2 is SNEGSKA in the germline V gene (reference sequence).

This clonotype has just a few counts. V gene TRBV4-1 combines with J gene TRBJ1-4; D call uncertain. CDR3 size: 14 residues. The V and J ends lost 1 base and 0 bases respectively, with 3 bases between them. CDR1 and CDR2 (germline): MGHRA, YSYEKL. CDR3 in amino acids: CASSQVSTNEKLFF. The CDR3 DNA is TGCGCCAGCAGCCAAGTTTCAACTAATGAAAAACTGTTTTTT.

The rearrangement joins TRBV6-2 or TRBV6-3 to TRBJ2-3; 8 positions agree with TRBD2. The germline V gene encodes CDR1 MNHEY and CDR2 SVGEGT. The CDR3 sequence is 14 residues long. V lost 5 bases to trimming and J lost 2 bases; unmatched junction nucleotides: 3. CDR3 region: CASSSGRPTDTQYF. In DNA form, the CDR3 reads TGTGCCAGCAGTAGCGGGAGACCCACAGATACGCAGTATTTT.

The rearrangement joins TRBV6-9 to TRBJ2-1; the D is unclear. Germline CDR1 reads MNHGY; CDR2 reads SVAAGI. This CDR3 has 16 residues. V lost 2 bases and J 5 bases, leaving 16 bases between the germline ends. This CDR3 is CASSYRAQENHNEQFF. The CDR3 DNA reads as TGTGCCAGCAGTTATCGTGCTCAGGAAAACCACAATGAGCAGTTCTTC.

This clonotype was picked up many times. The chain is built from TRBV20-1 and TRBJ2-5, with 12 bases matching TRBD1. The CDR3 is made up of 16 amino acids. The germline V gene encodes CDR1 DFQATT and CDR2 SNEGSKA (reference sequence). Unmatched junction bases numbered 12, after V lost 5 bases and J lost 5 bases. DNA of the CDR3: TGCAGTGCTCATCACCGGGACAGGGGGCTTGGGGAGACCCAGTACTTC. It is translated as CSAHHRDRGLGETQYF.

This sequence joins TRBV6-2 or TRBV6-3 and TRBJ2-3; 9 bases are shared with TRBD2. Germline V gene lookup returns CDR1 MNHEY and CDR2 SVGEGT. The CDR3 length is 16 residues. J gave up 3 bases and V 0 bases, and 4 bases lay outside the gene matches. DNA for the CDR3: TGTGCCAGCAGTTACTCGAGGCGGGAGGGGACAGATACGCAGTATTTT. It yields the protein CASSYSRREGTDTQYF.

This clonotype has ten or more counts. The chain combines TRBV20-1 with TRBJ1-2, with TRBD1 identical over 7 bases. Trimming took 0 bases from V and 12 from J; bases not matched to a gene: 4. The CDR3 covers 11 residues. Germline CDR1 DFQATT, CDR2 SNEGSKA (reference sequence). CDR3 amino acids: CSAREDRTDTF. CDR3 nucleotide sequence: TGCAGTGCTAGAGAGGACAGGACCGACACCTTC.

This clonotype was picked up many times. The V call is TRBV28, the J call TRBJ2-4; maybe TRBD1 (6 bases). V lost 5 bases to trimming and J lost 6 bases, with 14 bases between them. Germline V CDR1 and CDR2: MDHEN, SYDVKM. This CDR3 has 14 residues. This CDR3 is CASSPRDIANIQYF. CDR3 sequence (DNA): TGTGCCAGCAGTCCCCGGGACATCGCAAACATTCAGTACTTC. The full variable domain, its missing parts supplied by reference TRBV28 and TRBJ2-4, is DVKVTQSSRYLVKRTGEKVFLECVQDMDHENMFWYRQDPGLGLRLIYFSYDVKMKEKGDIPEGYSVSREKKERFSLILESASTNQTSMYLCASSPRDIANIQYFGAGTRLSVL.

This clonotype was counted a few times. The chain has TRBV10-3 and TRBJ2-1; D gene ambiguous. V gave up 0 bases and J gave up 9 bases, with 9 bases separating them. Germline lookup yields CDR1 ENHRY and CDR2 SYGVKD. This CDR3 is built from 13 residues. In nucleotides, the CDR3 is TGTGCCATCAGTGAGTCGAACTTAGCTGAGCAGTTCTTC. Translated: CAISESNLAEQFF.

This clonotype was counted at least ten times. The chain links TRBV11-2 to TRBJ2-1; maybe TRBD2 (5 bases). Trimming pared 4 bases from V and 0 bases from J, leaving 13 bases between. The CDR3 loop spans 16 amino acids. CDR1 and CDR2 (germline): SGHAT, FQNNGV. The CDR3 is CASSSLGGLSYNEQFF. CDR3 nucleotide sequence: TGTGCCAGCAGCTCCCTCGGCGGGCTCTCCTACAATGAGCAGTTCTTC.

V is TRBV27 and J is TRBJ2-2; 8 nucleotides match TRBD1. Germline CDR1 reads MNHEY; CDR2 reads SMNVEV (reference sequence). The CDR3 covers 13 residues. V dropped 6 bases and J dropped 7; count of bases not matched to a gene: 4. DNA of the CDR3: TGTGCCAGCAGGGACAGGGTCGTCGGGGAGCTGTTTTTT. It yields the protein CASRDRVVGELFF.

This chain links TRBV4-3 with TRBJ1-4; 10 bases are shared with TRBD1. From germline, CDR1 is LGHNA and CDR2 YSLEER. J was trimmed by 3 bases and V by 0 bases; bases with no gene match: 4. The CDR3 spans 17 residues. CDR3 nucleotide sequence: TGCGCCAGCAGCCAAGACCGGGACAGGGGAGCTAATGAAAAACTGTTTTTT. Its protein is CASSQDRDRGANEKLFF.

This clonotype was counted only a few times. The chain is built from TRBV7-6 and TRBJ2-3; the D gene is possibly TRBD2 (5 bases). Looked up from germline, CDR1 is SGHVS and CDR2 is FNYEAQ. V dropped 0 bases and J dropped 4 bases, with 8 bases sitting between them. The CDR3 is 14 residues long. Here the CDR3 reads CASSLAPGSDTQYF. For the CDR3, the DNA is TGTGCCAGCAGCTTAGCCCCGGGGTCAGATACGCAGTATTTT. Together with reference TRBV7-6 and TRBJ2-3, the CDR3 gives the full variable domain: GAGVSQSPRYKVTKRGQDVALRCDPISGHVSLYWYRQALGQGPEFLTYFNYEAQQDKSGLPNDRFSAERPEGSISTLTIQRTEQRDSAMYRCASSLAPGSDTQYFGPGTRLTVL.

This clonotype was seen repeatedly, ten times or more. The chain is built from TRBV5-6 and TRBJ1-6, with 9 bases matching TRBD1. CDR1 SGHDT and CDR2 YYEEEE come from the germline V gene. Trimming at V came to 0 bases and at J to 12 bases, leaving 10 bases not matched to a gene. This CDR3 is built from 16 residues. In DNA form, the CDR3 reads TGTGCCAGCAGCTTGGGAGACAGGGGGTTGACTTTACCCCTCCACTTT. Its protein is CASSLGDRGLTLPLHF.

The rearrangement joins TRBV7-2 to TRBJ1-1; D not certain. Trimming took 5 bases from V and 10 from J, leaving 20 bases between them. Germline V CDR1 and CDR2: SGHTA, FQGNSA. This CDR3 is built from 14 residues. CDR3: CASSPEAGGWVAFF. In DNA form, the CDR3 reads TGTGCCAGCAGCCCCGAAGCGGGCGGATGGGTAGCTTTCTTT.

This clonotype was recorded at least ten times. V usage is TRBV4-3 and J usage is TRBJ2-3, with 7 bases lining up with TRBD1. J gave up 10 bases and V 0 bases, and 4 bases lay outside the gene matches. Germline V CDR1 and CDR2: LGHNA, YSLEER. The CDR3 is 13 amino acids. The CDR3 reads CASSQEQGIAQYF. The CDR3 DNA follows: TGCGCCAGCAGCCAAGAACAGGGGATAGCGCAGTATTTT.

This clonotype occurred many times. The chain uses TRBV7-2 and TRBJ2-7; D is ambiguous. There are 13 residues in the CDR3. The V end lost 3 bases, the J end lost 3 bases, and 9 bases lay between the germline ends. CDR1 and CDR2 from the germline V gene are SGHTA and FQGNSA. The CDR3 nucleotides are TGTGCCAGCAGCTTGCAGACGAACTACGAGCAGTACTTC. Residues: CASSLQTNYEQYF.

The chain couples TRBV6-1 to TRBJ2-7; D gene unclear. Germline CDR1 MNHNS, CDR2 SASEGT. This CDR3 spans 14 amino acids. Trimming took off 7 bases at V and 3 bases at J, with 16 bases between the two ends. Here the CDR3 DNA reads TGTGCCAGCATCAACGGCGGCACCCGCTACGAGCAGTACTTC. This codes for CASINGGTRYEQYF.

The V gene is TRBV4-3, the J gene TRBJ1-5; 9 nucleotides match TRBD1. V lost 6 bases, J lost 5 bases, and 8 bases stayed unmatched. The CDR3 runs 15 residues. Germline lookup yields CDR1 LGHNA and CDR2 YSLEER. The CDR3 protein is CASSLDRGKDQPQHF. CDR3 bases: TGCGCCAGCAGTTTGGACAGGGGAAAGGATCAGCCCCAGCATTTT.

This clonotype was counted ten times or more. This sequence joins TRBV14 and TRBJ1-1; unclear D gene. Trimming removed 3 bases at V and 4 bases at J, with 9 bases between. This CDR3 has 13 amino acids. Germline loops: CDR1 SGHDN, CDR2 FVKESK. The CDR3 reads CASSHWVGTEAFF. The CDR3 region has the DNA TGTGCCAGCAGCCATTGGGTGGGCACTGAAGCTTTCTTT.